A single sample is the source of the 25 T cell receptor beta chains below, sequenced in a study of blood T cell repertoires in COVID-19. TCRdb's table, derived via immunoSEQ multiplex PCR, lists solely in-frame clones and lacks some. This table has 75,000 to 90,000 clones, about 90% appearing once. The sample was peripheral blood. The receptor set was obtained from a woman aged 50 to 60 in a cohort sampled during active COVID-19.

The chain recombines TRBV5-5 with TRBJ1-2; D remains ambiguous. Germline V lookup: CDR1 SGHKS, CDR2 YYEKEE (reference sequence). The length of the CDR3 is 14 residues. The V and J ends lost 5 bases and 8 bases respectively, with 19 bases between them. The DNA of the CDR3 is TGTGCCAGCAGTTCAAAGCCCCGCTCTGAAGGCTACACCTTC. Protein: CASSSKPRSEGYTF.

The chain recombines TRBV2 with TRBJ2-2; D is possibly TRBD2 (6 bases). This CDR3 comprises 16 residues. Looked up from germline, CDR1 is SNHLY and CDR2 is FYNNEI. The V and J ends lost 6 bases and 5 bases respectively, with 19 bases between them. CDR3 region: CASSTDWAGGTGELFF. The CDR3 DNA reads as TGTGCCAGCAGCACGGATTGGGCTGGAGGGACCGGGGAGCTGTTTTTT. Full variable domain (remainder filled in from reference TRBV2 and TRBJ2-2): EPEVTQTPSHQVTQMGQEVILRCVPISNHLYFYWYRQILGQKVEFLVSFYNNEISEKSEIFDDQFSVERPDGSNFTLKIRSTKLEDSAMYFCASSTDWAGGTGELFFGEGSRLTVL.

This rearrangement joins TRBV5-1 to TRBJ1-1, with D tentatively TRBD1 (6 bases). From germline, CDR1 is SGHRS and CDR2 YFSETQ. Trimming took 2 bases from V and 1 from J, leaving 9 bases between them. The CDR3 is 14 amino acids. The CDR3 here is CASSFGQTNTEAFF. The CDR3 bases are TGCGCCAGCAGCTTCGGACAGACGAACACTGAAGCTTTCTTT.

V usage is TRBV6-5 and J usage is TRBJ1-2; D remains unclear. Trimming removed 6 bases from V and 6 bases from J, with 8 bases in between. Germline V gene data show CDR1 as MNHEY and CDR2 as SVGAGI. The CDR3 is 11 residues long. Here the CDR3 DNA reads TGTGCCAGCAGGGCGGATAATGGCTACACCTTC. This gives the protein CASRADNGYTF.

The rearrangement links TRBV6-5 to TRBJ2-2; 8 bases map to TRBD1. CDR3 length: 12 residues. V shed 9 bases, J shed 6 bases, and the junction held 3 bases outside the gene matches. Germline lookup yields CDR1 MNHEY and CDR2 SVGAGI. The CDR3 loop is CASCRGPGELFF. CDR3 sequence (DNA): TGTGCCAGTTGCAGGGGGCCCGGGGAGCTGTTTTTT.

The rearrangement uses TRBV3-1 (or the pseudogene TRBV3-2) and TRBJ2-1, with 7 nucleotides matching TRBD2. Germline assignment: CDR1 LGHDT and CDR2 YNNKEL (reference sequence). The CDR3 consists of 15 residues. The J segment lost 9 bases and the V segment lost 1 base, leaving 9 bases of the junction unmatched. CDR3 DNA: TGTGCCAGCAGCCAAGGAGCGGGAAGGGTCGGTGAGCAGTTCTTC. This sequence encodes CASSQGAGRVGEQFF.

The chain uses TRBV18 and TRBJ1-1; no clear D. This CDR3 has 15 residues. The V end was cut by 0 bases, the J end by 9 bases, with 17 bases between. CDR1 and CDR2 (germline): KGHSH, LQKENI. The CDR3 sequence is CASSPPAGGAGQAFF. For the CDR3, the DNA is TGTGCCAGCTCACCACCGGCTGGAGGAGCTGGGCAAGCTTTCTTT.

The V and J genes are TRBV9 and TRBJ2-5, with TRBD2 identical over 10 bases. CDR3 size: 17 residues. V gave up 1 base and J gave up 2 bases; unmatched junction bases: 8. The germline V gene has CDR1 SGDLS and CDR2 YYNGEE. CDR3 protein: CASSVSPATSGQETQYF. Here the CDR3 DNA reads TGTGCCAGCAGCGTATCCCCCGCGACTAGCGGGCAAGAGACCCAGTACTTC.

The chain recombines TRBV4-2 with TRBJ1-2, with TRBD1 as a possible D gene (6 bases). The CDR3 length is 17 residues. Looked up from germline, CDR1 is LGHNA and CDR2 is YNFKEQ. The germline V and J ends were trimmed by 0 bases and 6 bases, with 20 bases remaining between them. The CDR3 nucleotides are TGTGCCAGCAGCCAAGATGATGGGGGGGGCTATGTGGATGGCTACACCTTC. It yields the protein CASSQDDGGGYVDGYTF.

V is TRBV7-9 and J is TRBJ2-1; 11 positions match TRBD2. This CDR3 comprises 17 residues. Germline CDR1 reads SEHNR; CDR2 reads FQNEAQ (reference sequence). The ends lost 1 base at V and 2 bases at J; junction bases unmatched: 4. The CDR3 nucleotides read TGTGCCAGCAGCTTAGATCTTAGCGGGAGGGCCTACAATGAGCAGTTCTTC. Translating it yields CASSLDLSGRAYNEQFF.

This clone was seen once. J is TRBJ1-2 and V is TRBV28; 9 bases line up with TRBD1. The V segment lost 5 bases and the J segment 3 bases; nucleotides outside the gene matches: 7. The CDR3 covers 15 residues. Germline V lookup: CDR1 MDHEN, CDR2 SYDVKM. CDR3 bases: TGTGCCAGCAGTCCGCGGACAGGGGCAGACTATGGCTACACCTTC. Its protein product is CASSPRTGADYGYTF.

The chain uses TRBV7-6 and TRBJ2-5; 8 nucleotides align to TRBD1. J lost 5 bases, V lost 2 bases, and 7 bases had no gene match. Germline values: CDR1 SGHVS, CDR2 FNYEAQ. The CDR3 contains 15 residues. Here the CDR3 DNA reads TGTGCCAGCAGCTTAATGCGACAGGGGAGGGAGACCCAGTACTTC. Translating gives CASSLMRQGRETQYF.

V is TRBV9 and J is TRBJ2-3, with 7 bases fitting TRBD1. The ends lost 3 bases at V and 2 bases at J; junction bases unmatched: 6. CDR1 and CDR2 from the germline V gene are SGDLS and YYNGEE. The CDR3 sequence is 15 residues long. The CDR3 protein is CASSERQGTTDTQYF. The CDR3 DNA is TGTGCCAGCAGCGAACGACAGGGTACCACAGATACGCAGTATTTT.

The CDR3 region is CASSLTADTQYF. The CDR3 DNA follows: TGTGCCAGCAGTTTGACAGCAGATACGCAGTATTTT. The chain employs TRBV28 and TRBJ2-3; TRBD1 might be the D (5 bases). This CDR3 contains 12 residues. Germline V CDR1 and CDR2: MDHEN, SYDVKM. Trimming cost V 3 bases and J 4 bases, with 5 bases left between them.

The chain employs TRBV5-1 and TRBJ2-5; TRBD2 matches 7 bases. V gave up 7 bases and J gave up 2 bases; unmatched junction bases: 8. Per germline, CDR1 SGHRS and CDR2 YFSETQ. The CDR3 has 14 residues. The CDR3 here is CASSGGLQQETQYF. In DNA, the CDR3 is TGCGCCAGCTCGGGGGGACTGCAACAAGAGACCCAGTACTTC.

This sequence joins TRBV7-8 and TRBJ1-5; D is possibly TRBD1 (5 bases). The CDR3 consists of 13 residues. V gave up 1 base and J gave up 5 bases, with 6 bases separating them. Germline V gene lookup returns CDR1 SGHVS and CDR2 FQNEAQ. CDR3 bases: TGTGCCAGCAGCTTAGAAGGGGATCAGCCCCAGCATTTT. This gives the protein CASSLEGDQPQHF.

The chain carries TRBV10-1 and TRBJ2-1; 7 bases line up with TRBD2. After removal of 0 bases from V and 9 bases from J, the junction contained 2 bases not matched to a gene. The CDR3 extends over 13 amino acids. Germline lookup yields CDR1 WNHNN and CDR2 SYGVQD (reference sequence). The CDR3 is CASSESGGTEQFF. CDR3 nucleotides: TGCGCCAGCAGTGAGTCGGGGGGGACTGAGCAGTTCTTC.

The rearrangement links TRBV3-1 (or the pseudogene TRBV3-2) to TRBJ2-1; 7 bases align to TRBD2. The CDR3 totals 16 residues. Trimming took 0 bases from V and 3 from J; bases not matched to a gene: 5. The germline gives CDR1 LGHDT, CDR2 YNNKEL (reference sequence). In nucleotides, the CDR3 is TGTGCCAGCAGCCAAGACCCGACTAGCAGCTACAATGAGCAGTTCTTC. Translated, it gives CASSQDPTSSYNEQFF.

The genes are TRBV5-5 and TRBJ2-7, with 9 nucleotides matching TRBD2. The length of the CDR3 is 16 residues. With 4 bases clipped from V and 7 bases from J, the junction kept 15 bases outside the gene matches. CDR1 and CDR2 (germline): SGHKS, YYEKEE (reference sequence). CDR3 protein: CASSPFVIAGAGEQYF. CDR3 DNA: TGTGCCAGCAGCCCCTTTGTCATAGCGGGAGCGGGGGAGCAGTACTTC. Based on the CDR3 plus reference TRBV5-5 and TRBJ2-7, the full variable domain is DAGVTQSPTHLIKTRGQQVTLRCSPISGHKSVSWYQQVLGQGPQFIFQYYEKEERGRGNFPDRFSARQFPNYSSELNVNALLLGDSALYLCASSPFVIAGAGEQYFGPGTRLTVT.

The V gene is TRBV7-3, the J gene TRBJ2-3, with 12 bases that match TRBD1. V was clipped by 5 bases and J by 4 bases; unmatched bases: 7. The germline gives CDR1 SGHTA, CDR2 FQGTGA. The CDR3 extends over 16 amino acids. The CDR3 loop is CASSPYGTGGSDTQYF. The CDR3 bases are TGTGCCAGCAGCCCATACGGGACAGGGGGCTCAGATACGCAGTATTTT.

J is TRBJ2-7 and V is TRBV28; 13 nucleotides agree with TRBD2. V trimming: 6 bases; J trimming: 5 bases; junction bases outside the gene matches: 13. The CDR3 covers 17 residues. Germline assignment: CDR1 MDHEN and CDR2 SYDVKM. CDR3 in DNA: TGTGCCAGCAGACTAGGGACTAGCGGGACCAGCAACCACGAGCAGTACTTC. Translating gives CASRLGTSGTSNHEQYF.

The chain has TRBV6-5 and TRBJ2-1, with TRBD2 matching over 7 bases. The germline V gene has CDR1 MNHEY and CDR2 SVGAGI. CDR3 length equals 16 residues. Trimming at V came to 2 bases and at J to 7 bases, leaving 11 bases not matched to a gene. For the CDR3, the DNA is TGTGCCAGCAGTTACATGGGCGGGAGTGGTGCAAATGAGCAGTTCTTC. It yields the protein CASSYMGGSGANEQFF.

The genes are TRBV19 and TRBJ2-7, with a weak D call TRBD1 (5 bases). V was shortened by 3 bases and J by 1 base, with 10 bases between the two germline ends. The CDR3 has 14 residues. Per the germline V gene, CDR1 is LNHDA and CDR2 is SQIVND (reference sequence). The CDR3 DNA is TGTGCCAGTAGTATTTTTGACAGTTCCTACGAGCAGTACTTC. Its protein is CASSIFDSSYEQYF.

The chain couples TRBV29-1 to TRBJ2-1, with TRBD2 matching over 11 bases. The CDR3 runs to 14 residues. In germline, CDR1 is SQVTM, CDR2 ANQGSEA. The V segment lost 6 bases and the J segment 9 bases; nucleotides outside the gene matches: 10. The CDR3 is CSVAPGLAVLEQFF. The CDR3 DNA reads as TGCAGCGTAGCGCCGGGACTAGCGGTACTTGAGCAGTTCTTC.

The chain recombines TRBV10-3 with TRBJ1-5; TRBD1 matches 7 bases. Per germline, CDR1 ENHRY and CDR2 SYGVKD. The CDR3 runs 15 residues. Losses at the gene ends were 3 bases for V and 7 bases for J; bases not matched to a gene: 9. CDR3 DNA sequence: TGTGCCATCAGTGACCAGGGGGAATCTGGCCAGCCCCAGCATTTT. Its translation: CAISDQGESGQPQHF.